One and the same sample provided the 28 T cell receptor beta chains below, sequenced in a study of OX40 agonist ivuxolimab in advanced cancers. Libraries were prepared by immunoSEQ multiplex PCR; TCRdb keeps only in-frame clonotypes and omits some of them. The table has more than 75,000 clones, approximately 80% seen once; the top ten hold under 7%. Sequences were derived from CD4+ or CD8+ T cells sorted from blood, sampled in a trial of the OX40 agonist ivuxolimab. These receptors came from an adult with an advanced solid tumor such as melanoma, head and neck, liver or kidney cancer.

The CDR3 is CASSLWDVNEQFF. CDR3 nucleotide sequence: TGTGCCAGCAGCCTGTGGGACGTAAATGAGCAGTTCTTC. The chain uses TRBV7-6 and TRBJ2-1; D possibly uses TRBD1 or TRBD2 (5 bases each). Germline CDR1 SGHVS, CDR2 FNYEAQ. V lost 5 bases to trimming and J lost 7 bases, with 12 bases between them. CDR3 length: 13 residues.

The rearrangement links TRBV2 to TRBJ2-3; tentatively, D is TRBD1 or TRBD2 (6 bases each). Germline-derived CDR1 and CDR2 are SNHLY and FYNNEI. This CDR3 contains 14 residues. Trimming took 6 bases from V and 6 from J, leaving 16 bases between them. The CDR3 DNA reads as TGTGCCAGCAGGGGGGGCCCGAGTCTGGATACGCAGTATTTT. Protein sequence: CASRGGPSLDTQYF.

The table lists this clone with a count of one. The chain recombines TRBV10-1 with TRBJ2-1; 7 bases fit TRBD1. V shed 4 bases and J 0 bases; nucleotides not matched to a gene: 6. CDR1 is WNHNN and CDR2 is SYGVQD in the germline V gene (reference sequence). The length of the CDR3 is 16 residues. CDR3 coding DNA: TGCGCCAGCAGTGGGGCTCGGGACAGCTCCTACAATGAGCAGTTCTTC. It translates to CASSGARDSSYNEQFF.

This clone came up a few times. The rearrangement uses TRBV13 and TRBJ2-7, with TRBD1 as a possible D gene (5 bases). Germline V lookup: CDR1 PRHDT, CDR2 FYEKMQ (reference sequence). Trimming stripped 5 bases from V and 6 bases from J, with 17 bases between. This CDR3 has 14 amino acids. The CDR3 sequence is CASSPESYTGEQYF. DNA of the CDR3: TGTGCCAGCAGCCCTGAGTCCTATACAGGCGAGCAGTACTTC.

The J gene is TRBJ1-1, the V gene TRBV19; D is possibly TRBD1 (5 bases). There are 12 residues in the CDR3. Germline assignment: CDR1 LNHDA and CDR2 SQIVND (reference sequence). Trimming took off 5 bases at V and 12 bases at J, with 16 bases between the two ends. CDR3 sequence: CASSVVQGGSFF. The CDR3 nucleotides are TGTGCCAGTAGTGTTGTGCAGGGCGGGTCTTTCTTT. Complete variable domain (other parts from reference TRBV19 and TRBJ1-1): DGGITQSPKYLFRKEGQNVTLSCEQNLNHDAMYWYRQDPGQGLRLIYYSQIVNDFQKGDIAEGYSVSREKKESFPLTVTSAQKNPTAFYLCASSVVQGGSFFGQGTRLTVV.

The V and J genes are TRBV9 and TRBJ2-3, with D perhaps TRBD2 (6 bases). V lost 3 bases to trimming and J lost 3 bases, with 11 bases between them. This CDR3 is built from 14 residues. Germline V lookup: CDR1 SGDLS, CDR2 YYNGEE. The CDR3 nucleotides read TGTGCCAGCAGCGCCGGGACTCTAACAGATACGCAGTATTTT. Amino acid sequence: CASSAGTLTDTQYF.

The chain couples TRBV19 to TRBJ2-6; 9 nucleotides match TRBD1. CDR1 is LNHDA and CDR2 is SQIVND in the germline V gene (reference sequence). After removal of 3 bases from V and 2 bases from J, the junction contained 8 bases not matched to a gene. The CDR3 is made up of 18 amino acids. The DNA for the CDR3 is TGTGCCAGTAGTATTTTGGGACAGGGAACCCCTGGGGCCAACGTCCTGACTTTC. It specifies CASSILGQGTPGANVLTF.

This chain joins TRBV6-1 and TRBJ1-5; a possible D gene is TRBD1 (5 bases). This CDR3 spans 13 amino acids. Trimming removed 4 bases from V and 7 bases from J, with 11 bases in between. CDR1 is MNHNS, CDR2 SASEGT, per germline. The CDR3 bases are TGTGCCAGCAGTGTGGGGGTCGCCCAGCCCCAGCATTTT. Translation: CASSVGVAQPQHF.

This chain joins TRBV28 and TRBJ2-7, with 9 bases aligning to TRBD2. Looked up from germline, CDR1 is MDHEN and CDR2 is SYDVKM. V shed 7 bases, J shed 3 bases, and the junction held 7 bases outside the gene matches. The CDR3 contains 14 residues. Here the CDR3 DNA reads TGTGCCAGCACCTTTAGCGGGAGTGTCTACGAGCAGTACTTC. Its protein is CASTFSGSVYEQYF.

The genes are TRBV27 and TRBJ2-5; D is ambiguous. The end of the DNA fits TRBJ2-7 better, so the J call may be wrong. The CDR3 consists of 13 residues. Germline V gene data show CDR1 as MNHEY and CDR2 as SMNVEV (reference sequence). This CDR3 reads CASKIPGTYEQYF. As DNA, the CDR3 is TGTGCCAGCAAAATCCCAGGCACCTACGAGCAGTACTTC.

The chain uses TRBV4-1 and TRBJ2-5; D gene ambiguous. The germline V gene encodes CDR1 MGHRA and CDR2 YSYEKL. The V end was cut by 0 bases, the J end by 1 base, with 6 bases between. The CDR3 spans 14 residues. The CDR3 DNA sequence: TGCGCCAGCAGCCAAGACCTATTCCAAGAGACCCAGTACTTC. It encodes CASSQDLFQETQYF.

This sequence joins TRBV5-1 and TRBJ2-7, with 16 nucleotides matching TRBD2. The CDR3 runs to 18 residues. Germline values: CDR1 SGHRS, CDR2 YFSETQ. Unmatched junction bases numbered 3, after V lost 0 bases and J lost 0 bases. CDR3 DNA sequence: TGCGCCAGCAGCTTGGCCGGGACTAGCGGGAGGGTCTCCTACGAGCAGTACTTC. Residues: CASSLAGTSGRVSYEQYF.

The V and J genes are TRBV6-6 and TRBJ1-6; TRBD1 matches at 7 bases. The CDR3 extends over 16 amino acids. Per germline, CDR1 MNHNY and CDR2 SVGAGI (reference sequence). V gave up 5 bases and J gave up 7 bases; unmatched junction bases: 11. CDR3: CASSNQAQGINSPLHF. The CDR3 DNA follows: TGTGCCAGCAGTAATCAGGCACAGGGGATAAATTCACCCCTCCACTTT.

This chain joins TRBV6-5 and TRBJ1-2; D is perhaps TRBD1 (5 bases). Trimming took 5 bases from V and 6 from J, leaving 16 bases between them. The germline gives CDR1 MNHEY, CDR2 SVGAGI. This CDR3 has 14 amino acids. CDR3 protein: CASSTHSGADGYTF. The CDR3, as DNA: TGTGCCAGCAGTACTCATTCCGGGGCCGATGGCTACACCTTC.

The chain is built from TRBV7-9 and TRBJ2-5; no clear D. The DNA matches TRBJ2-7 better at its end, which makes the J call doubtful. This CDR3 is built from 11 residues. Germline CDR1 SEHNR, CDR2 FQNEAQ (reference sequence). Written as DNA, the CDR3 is TGTGCCAGCAGCTTAAACCACGAGCAGTACTTC. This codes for CASSLNHEQYF.

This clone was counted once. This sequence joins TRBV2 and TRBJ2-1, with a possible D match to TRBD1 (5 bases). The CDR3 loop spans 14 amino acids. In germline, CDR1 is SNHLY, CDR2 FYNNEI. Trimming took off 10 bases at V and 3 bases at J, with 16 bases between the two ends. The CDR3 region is CANTGGRNYNEQFF. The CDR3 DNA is TGTGCCAACACAGGTGGCAGAAACTACAATGAGCAGTTCTTC. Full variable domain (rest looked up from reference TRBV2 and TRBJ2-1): EPEVTQTPSHQVTQMGQEVILRCVPISNHLYFYWYRQILGQKVEFLVSFYNNEISEKSEIFDDQFSVERPDGSNFTLKIRSTKLEDSAMYFCANTGGRNYNEQFFGPGTRLTVL.

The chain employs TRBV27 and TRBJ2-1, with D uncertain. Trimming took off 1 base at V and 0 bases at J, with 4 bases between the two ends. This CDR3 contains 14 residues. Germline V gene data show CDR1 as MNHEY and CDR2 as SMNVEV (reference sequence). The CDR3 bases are TGTGCCAGCAGTTTATTAGACTCCTACAATGAGCAGTTCTTC. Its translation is CASSLLDSYNEQFF.

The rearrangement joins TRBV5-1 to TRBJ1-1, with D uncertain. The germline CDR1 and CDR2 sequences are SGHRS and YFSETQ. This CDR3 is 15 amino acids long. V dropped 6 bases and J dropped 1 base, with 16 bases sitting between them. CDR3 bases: TGCGCCAGCACCGGTCCTCTAGGCGGGAACACTGAAGCTTTCTTT. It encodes CASTGPLGGNTEAFF. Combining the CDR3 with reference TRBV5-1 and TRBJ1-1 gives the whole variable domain KAGVTQTPRYLIKTRGQQVTLSCSPISGHRSVSWYQQTPGQGLQFLFEYFSETQRNKGNFPGRFSGRQFSNSRSEMNVSTLELGDSALYLCASTGPLGGNTEAFFGQGTRLTVV.

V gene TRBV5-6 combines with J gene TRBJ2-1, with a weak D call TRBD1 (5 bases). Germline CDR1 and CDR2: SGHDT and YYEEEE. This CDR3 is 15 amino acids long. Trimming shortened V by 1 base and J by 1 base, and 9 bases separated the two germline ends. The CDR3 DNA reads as TGTGCCAGCAGCTTGAGGGGCTGGTCCTACAATGAGCAGTTCTTC. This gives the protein CASSLRGWSYNEQFF.

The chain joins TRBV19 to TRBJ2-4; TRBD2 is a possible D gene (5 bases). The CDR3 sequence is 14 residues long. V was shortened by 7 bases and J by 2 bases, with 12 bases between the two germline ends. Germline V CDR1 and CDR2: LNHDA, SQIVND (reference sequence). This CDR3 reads CASNPGGSKNIQYF. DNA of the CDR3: TGTGCCAGTAACCCTGGAGGATCCAAAAACATTCAGTACTTC.

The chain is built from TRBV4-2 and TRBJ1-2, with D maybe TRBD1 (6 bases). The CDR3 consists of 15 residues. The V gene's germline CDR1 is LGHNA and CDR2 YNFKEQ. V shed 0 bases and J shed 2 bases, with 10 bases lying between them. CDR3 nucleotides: TGTGCCAGCAGCCAAGATGCTGACAGGAACTATGGCTACACCTTC. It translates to CASSQDADRNYGYTF.

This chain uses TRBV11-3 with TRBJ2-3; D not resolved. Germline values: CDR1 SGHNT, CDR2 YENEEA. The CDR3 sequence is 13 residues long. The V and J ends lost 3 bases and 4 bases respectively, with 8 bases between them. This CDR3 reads CASSFTWADTQYF. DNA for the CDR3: TGTGCCAGCAGCTTTACGTGGGCAGATACGCAGTATTTT.

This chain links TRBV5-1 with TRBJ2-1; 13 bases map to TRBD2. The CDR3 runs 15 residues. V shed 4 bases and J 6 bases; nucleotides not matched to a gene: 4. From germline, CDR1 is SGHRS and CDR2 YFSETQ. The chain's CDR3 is CASSTGLAGVNEQFF. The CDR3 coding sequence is TGCGCCAGCAGCACCGGACTAGCGGGGGTCAATGAGCAGTTCTTC.

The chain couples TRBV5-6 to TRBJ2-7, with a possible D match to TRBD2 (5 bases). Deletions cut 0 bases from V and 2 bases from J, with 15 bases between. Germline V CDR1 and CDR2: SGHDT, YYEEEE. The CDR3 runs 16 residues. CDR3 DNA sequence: TGTGCCAGCAGCTTGGGGCCGGCAGTGGAGGCCTACGAGCAGTACTTC. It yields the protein CASSLGPAVEAYEQYF. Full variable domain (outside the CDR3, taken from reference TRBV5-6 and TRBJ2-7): DAGVTQSPTHLIKTRGQQVTLRCSPKSGHDTVSWYQQALGQGPQFIFQYYEEEERQRGNFPDRFSGHQFPNYSSELNVNALLLGDSALYLCASSLGPAVEAYEQYFGPGTRLTVT.

CDR3 DNA sequence: TGTGCCTGGAGTGTAGGGACAGGGGGCCTTGAAGCTTTCTTT. Protein product: CAWSVGTGGLEAFF. The gene calls are TRBV30 and TRBJ1-1; 12 bases are a match to TRBD1. Trimming took 0 bases from V and 7 from J; bases not matched to a gene: 3. The CDR3 consists of 14 residues. Germline V lookup: CDR1 GTSNPN, CDR2 SVGIG (reference sequence).

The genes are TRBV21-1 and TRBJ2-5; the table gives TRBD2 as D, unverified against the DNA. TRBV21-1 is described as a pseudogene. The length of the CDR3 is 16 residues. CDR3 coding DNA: TGTGCCAGCAGCCCTGCGGCTAGCGGGAGATTGGAGACCCAGTACTTC. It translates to CASSPAASGRLETQYF.

The CDR3: CASSVAPDRGNSPLHF. The CDR3 region has the DNA TGTGCCAGCAGCGTAGCGCCAGACAGGGGGAATTCACCCCTCCACTTT. The V and J genes are TRBV9 and TRBJ1-6, with TRBD1 matching 9 bases. The J segment lost 7 bases and the V segment lost 0 bases, leaving 5 bases of the junction unmatched. The CDR3 is 16 residues long. The germline V gene has CDR1 SGDLS and CDR2 YYNGEE.

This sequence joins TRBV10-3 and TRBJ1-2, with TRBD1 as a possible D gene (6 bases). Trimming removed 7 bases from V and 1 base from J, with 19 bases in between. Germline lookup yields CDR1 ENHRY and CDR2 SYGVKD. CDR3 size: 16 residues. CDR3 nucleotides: TGTGCCATCAATTCCCGCAGGGAGGGGGTTAACTATGGCTACACCTTC. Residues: CAINSRREGVNYGYTF.